The 18 T cell receptor beta chains reported below all come from one sample, sequenced in a study of OX40 agonist ivuxolimab in advanced cancers. Produced via immunoSEQ multiplex PCR; TCRdb's table is partial and in-frame only. The sample gives roughly 93,000 clones, under 95% of which show up once; 1.5% to 2% is in the top ten. Sample: CD4+ or CD8+ T cells sorted from blood, taken in a trial of the OX40 agonist ivuxolimab. These receptors all come from an adult with an advanced solid tumor such as melanoma, head and neck, liver or kidney cancer.

The J gene is TRBJ2-3, the V gene TRBV29-1; possibly TRBD2 for D (6 bases). CDR3 length: 13 amino acids. CDR1 and CDR2 from the germline V gene are SQVTM and ANQGSEA. Trimming left V 8 bases short and J 2 bases short, with 14 bases between. CDR3 region: CSSQGLLTDTQYF. DNA for the CDR3: TGCAGCTCCCAAGGACTACTCACAGATACGCAGTATTTT.

The rearrangement uses TRBV27 and TRBJ2-1, with 8 bases matching TRBD1. V lost 5 bases, J lost 1 base, and 4 bases stayed unmatched. In germline, CDR1 is MNHEY, CDR2 SMNVEV (reference sequence). This CDR3 region has 15 residues. DNA for the CDR3: TGTGCCAGCAGTGGACAGGGACTTTCCTACAATGAGCAGTTCTTC. Encoded protein: CASSGQGLSYNEQFF.

This clone was picked up one time. The chain is built from TRBV5-4 and TRBJ2-7, with 8 bases lining up with TRBD2. V dropped 3 bases and J dropped 4; count of bases not matched to a gene: 15. This CDR3 region has 17 residues. Looked up from germline, CDR1 is SGHNT and CDR2 is YYREEE (reference sequence). The CDR3 nucleotides are TGTGCCAGCAGCTCCCGGGCTAGCGGGTCTGGTGCGTACGAGCAGTACTTC. It codes for CASSSRASGSGAYEQYF. Full variable domain (missing parts from reference TRBV5-4 and TRBJ2-7): ETGVTQSPTHLIKTRGQQVTLRCSSQSGHNTVSWYQQALGQGPQFIFQYYREEENGRGNFPPRFSGLQFPNYSSELNVNALELDDSALYLCASSSRASGSGAYEQYFGPGTRLTVT.

The J gene is TRBJ2-7, the V gene TRBV28; a possible D gene is TRBD2 (5 bases). This CDR3 contains 14 residues. From germline, CDR1 is MDHEN and CDR2 SYDVKM. V was clipped by 5 bases and J by 2 bases, with 13 bases between them. Here the CDR3 DNA reads TGTGCCAGCAGTAGAGGGAATAAACCCTACGAGCAGTACTTC. The encoded protein is CASSRGNKPYEQYF.

The V gene is TRBV7-6, the J gene TRBJ1-3; the D gene is possibly TRBD1 (6 bases). In germline, CDR1 is SGHVS, CDR2 FNYEAQ. With 5 bases removed from V and 4 bases from J, the gap between germline ends came to 15 bases. The CDR3 runs to 15 residues. The CDR3 is CASSVTGNLGNTIYF. For the CDR3, the DNA is TGTGCCAGCAGCGTAACAGGGAACCTAGGAAACACCATATATTTT.

The chain uses TRBV5-1 and TRBJ2-1, with 10 bases fitting TRBD1. This CDR3 has 15 residues. With V trimmed by 4 bases and J by 5 bases, 6 bases remained unmatched. Per the germline V gene, CDR1 is SGHRS and CDR2 is YFSETQ. CDR3 residues: CASSLHGTGDNEQFF. CDR3 nucleotide sequence: TGCGCCAGCAGCCTACACGGGACAGGGGACAATGAGCAGTTCTTC.

The rearrangement uses TRBV19 and TRBJ2-7; 12 nucleotides line up with TRBD2. CDR3 length equals 15 residues. V lost 5 bases, J lost 3 bases, and 5 bases stayed unmatched. From germline, CDR1 is LNHDA and CDR2 SQIVND (reference sequence). CDR3 protein: CASSGGLAGGYEQYF. The CDR3 DNA follows: TGTGCCAGTAGTGGGGGACTAGCGGGTGGCTACGAGCAGTACTTC.

The chain combines TRBV11-2 with TRBJ1-2, with D unclear. V was cut by 4 bases and J by 8 bases, with 11 bases left in between. From germline, CDR1 is SGHAT and CDR2 FQNNGV. The CDR3 consists of 12 residues. DNA for the CDR3: TGTGCCAGCAGCTCACAGACCGGAGGCTACACCTTC. Its protein is CASSSQTGGYTF.

The V and J genes are TRBV29-1 and TRBJ2-1; 12 bases are shared with TRBD2. V trimming: 7 bases; J trimming: 5 bases; junction bases outside the gene matches: 3. CDR3 size: 13 residues. From germline, CDR1 is SQVTM and CDR2 ANQGSEA. The chain's CDR3 is CSGWTSGDNEQFF. The CDR3, as DNA: TGCAGCGGATGGACTAGCGGGGACAATGAGCAGTTCTTC.

This chain joins TRBV10-1 and TRBJ2-7; perhaps TRBD2 as D (7 bases). Germline assignment: CDR1 WNHNN and CDR2 SYGVQD (reference sequence). CDR3 size: 13 residues. The ends were cut back, 0 bases at V and 11 bases at J, with 14 bases in the middle. The CDR3 region is CASSESRGGREYF. The CDR3, as DNA: TGCGCCAGCAGTGAGTCGAGGGGGGGTAGGGAGTACTTC.

V usage is TRBV5-4 and J usage is TRBJ2-5, with a weak D call TRBD2 (6 bases). Germline loops: CDR1 SGHNT, CDR2 YYREEE (reference sequence). Trimming took 4 bases from V and 4 from J, leaving 23 bases between them. The CDR3 runs to 17 residues. CDR3 protein: CASSRSTGTPRGETQYF. The CDR3 nucleotides are TGTGCCAGCAGCCGGTCAACCGGGACTCCAAGGGGAGAGACCCAGTACTTC.

The chain recombines TRBV5-1 with TRBJ2-3; weak D call: TRBD2 (5 bases). V lost 1 base and J lost 6, with 9 bases in between. CDR3 size: 13 residues. The V gene's germline CDR1 is SGHRS and CDR2 YFSETQ. Here the CDR3 DNA reads TGCGCCAGCAGCTTGTGGGAGACCGATACGCAGTATTTT. Amino acids: CASSLWETDTQYF.

The chain employs TRBV7-8 and TRBJ2-7, with 10 bases fitting TRBD2. The CDR3 loop spans 18 amino acids. In germline, CDR1 is SGHVS, CDR2 FQNEAQ. The V segment lost 0 bases and the J segment 4 bases; nucleotides outside the gene matches: 12. CDR3 sequence: CASSLATEASGRVYEQYF. The CDR3 DNA reads TGTGCCAGCAGCTTAGCGACGGAGGCTAGCGGGAGAGTTTACGAGCAGTACTTC.

A single count supports this clone. The chain links TRBV6-4 to TRBJ2-1; 9 nucleotides match TRBD2. Trimming took 6 bases from V and 7 from J; bases not matched to a gene: 10. CDR1 and CDR2 from the germline V gene are MRHNA and SNTAGT. The CDR3 has 15 amino acids. The CDR3 here is CASSALAGIGNEQFF. The CDR3 coding sequence is TGTGCCAGCAGCGCCCTAGCGGGAATCGGGAATGAGCAGTTCTTC.

The rearrangement uses TRBV30 and TRBJ1-1; D is undetermined. V gave up 4 bases and J gave up 0 bases, with 9 bases separating them. From germline, CDR1 is GTSNPN and CDR2 SVGIG (reference sequence). This CDR3 is 13 amino acids long. This CDR3 reads CAWKNGMNTEAFF. The DNA for the CDR3 is TGTGCCTGGAAAAACGGCATGAACACTGAAGCTTTCTTT.

The chain couples TRBV30 to TRBJ1-4; D uncertain. CDR3 length: 11 amino acids. In germline, CDR1 is GTSNPN, CDR2 SVGIG (reference sequence). Trimming pared 5 bases from V and 10 bases from J, leaving 11 bases between. CDR3 nucleotide sequence: TGTGCCTGGGGGAGTGGCGGAAAACTGTTTTTT. Residues: CAWGSGGKLFF.

The rearrangement joins TRBV4-3 to TRBJ2-5; TRBD1 is a possible D gene (5 bases). The J call could be wrong; TRBJ2-7 is a better fit for the DNA end. CDR1 is LGHNA and CDR2 is YSLEER in the germline V gene. The CDR3 is 15 amino acids. CDR3 residues: CASSQETDSSHEQYF. The CDR3 nucleotides read TGCGCCAGCAGCCAAGAAACCGACAGCAGCCACGAGCAGTACTTC.

The chain carries TRBV9 and TRBJ2-7, with 8 positions matching TRBD2. Trimming cost V 0 bases and J 4 bases; bases outside gene matches: 12. The CDR3 has 17 amino acids. The germline gives CDR1 SGDLS, CDR2 YYNGEE. This chain's CDR3 is CASSVGVEAGVSYEQYF. CDR3 nucleotide sequence: TGTGCCAGCAGCGTAGGGGTTGAAGCGGGAGTAAGTTACGAGCAGTACTTC. Variable domain in full (rest from reference TRBV9 and TRBJ2-7): DSGVTQTPKHLITATGQRVTLRCSPRSGDLSVYWYQQSLDQGLQFLIQYYNGEERAKGNILERFSAQQFPDLHSELNLSSLELGDSALYFCASSVGVEAGVSYEQYFGPGTRLTVT.